This T cell receptor (beta chain) was recovered during a study of blood T cell repertoires in COVID-19. At the level of the study: Acute and convalescent COVID-19 specimens originated in the United States, Italy and Spain. T cells, B-cell-depleted T cells, or PBMCs supplied cDNA or gDNA.

The length of the CDR3 is 13 residues. Trimming removed 3 bases at V and 4 bases at J, with 9 bases between. Per germline, CDR1 SGHTA and CDR2 FQGTGA. Methods used by the authors: Amplification from reference gene primers served as the basis for estimated nucleated cell counts. This table comes from immunoSEQ multiplex PCR, and its TCRdb copy is limited to in-frame clones, with some not included. V, J and clone size were drawn from that table, and D and trimming were deduced from the DNA. The sample comprises more than 250,000 clones, 89% of which are singletons, and 5% to 7.5% rests with the top ten.

The sequence came from a man between 18 and 35 years old who had recovered from COVID-19. The chain links TRBV7-3 to TRBJ2-5; a possible D gene is TRBD2 (6 bases). Sequencing was done on a sample of peripheral blood. The CDR3 reads CASSLDGGETQYF. The CDR3 DNA reads as TGTGCCAGCAGCTTGGACGGGGGAGAGACCCAGTACTTC.